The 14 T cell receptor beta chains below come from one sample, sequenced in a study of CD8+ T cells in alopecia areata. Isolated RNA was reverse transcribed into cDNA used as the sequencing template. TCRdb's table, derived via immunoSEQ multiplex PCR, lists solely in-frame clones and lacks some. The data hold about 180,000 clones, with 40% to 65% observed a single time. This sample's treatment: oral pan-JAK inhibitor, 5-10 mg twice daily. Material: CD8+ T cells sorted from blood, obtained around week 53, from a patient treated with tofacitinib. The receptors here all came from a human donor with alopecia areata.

The DNA for the CDR3 is TGTGCCAGCAGCTCGGTTGAGGGTGGAGGCACTGAAGCTTTCTTT. Residues: CASSSVEGGGTEAFF. V is TRBV7-9 and J is TRBJ1-1; D is uncertain. Trimming pared 4 bases from V and 4 bases from J, leaving 16 bases between. CDR1 and CDR2 from the germline V gene are SEHNR and FQNEAQ (reference sequence). The CDR3 totals 15 residues.

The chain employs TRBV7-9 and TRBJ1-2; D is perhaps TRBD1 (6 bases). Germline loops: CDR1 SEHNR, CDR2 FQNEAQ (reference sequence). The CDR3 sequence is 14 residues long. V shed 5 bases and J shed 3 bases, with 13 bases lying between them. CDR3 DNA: TGTGCCAGCAGCCCCCCTACAGGGTACTATGGCTACACCTTC. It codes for CASSPPTGYYGYTF. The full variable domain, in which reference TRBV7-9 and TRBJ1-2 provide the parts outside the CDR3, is DTGVSQNPRHKITKRGQNVTFRCDPISEHNRLYWYRQTLGQGPEFLTYFQNEAQLEKSRLLSDRFSAERPKGSFSTLEIQRTEQGDSAMYLCASSPPTGYYGYTFGSGTRLTVV.

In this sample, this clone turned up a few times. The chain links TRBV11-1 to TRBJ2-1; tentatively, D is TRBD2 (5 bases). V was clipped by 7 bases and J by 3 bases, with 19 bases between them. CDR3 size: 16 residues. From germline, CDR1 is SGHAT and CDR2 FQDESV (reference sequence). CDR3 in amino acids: CASTPRADSVYNEQFF. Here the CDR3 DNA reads TGTGCCAGCACCCCGAGGGCCGATTCGGTCTACAATGAGCAGTTCTTC.

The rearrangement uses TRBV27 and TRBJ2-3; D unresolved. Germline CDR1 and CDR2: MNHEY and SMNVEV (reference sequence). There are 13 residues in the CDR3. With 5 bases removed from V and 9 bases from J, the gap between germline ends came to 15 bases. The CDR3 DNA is TGTGCCAGCAGTCCCGCGGCCCCCCCCACGCAGTATTTT. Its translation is CASSPAAPPTQYF.

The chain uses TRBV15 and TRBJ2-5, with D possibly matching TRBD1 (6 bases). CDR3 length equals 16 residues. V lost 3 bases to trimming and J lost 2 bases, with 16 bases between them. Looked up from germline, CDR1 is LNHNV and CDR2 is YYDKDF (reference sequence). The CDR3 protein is CATSSQLGTPQETQYF. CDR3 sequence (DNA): TGTGCCACCAGCAGTCAACTTGGGACACCTCAAGAGACCCAGTACTTC.

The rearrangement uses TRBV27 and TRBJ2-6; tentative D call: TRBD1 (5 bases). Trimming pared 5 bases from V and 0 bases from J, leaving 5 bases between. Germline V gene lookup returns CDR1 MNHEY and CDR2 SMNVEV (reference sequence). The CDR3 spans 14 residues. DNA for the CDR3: TGTGCCAGCAGTGGACACTCTGGGGCCAACGTCCTGACTTTC. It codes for CASSGHSGANVLTF.

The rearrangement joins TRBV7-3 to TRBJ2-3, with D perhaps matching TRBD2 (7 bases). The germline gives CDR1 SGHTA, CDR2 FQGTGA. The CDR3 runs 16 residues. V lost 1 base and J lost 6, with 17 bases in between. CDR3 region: CASSLRSGGIVDTQYF. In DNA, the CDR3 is TGTGCCAGCAGCTTAAGGTCGGGGGGCATCGTGGATACGCAGTATTTT.

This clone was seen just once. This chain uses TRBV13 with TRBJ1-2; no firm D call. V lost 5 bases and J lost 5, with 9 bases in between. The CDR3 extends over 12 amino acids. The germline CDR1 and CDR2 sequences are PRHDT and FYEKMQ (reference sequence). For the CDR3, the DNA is TGTGCCAGCAGCAATCAGCGGTATGGCTACACCTTC. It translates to CASSNQRYGYTF.

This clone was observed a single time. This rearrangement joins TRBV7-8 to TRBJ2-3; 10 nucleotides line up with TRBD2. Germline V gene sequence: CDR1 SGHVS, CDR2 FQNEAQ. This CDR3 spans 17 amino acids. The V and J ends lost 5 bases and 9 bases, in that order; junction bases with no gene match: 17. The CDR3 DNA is TGTGCCAGCAGCACCCGACTGAGCGGGGGGGCCGTAGGGACGCAGTATTTT. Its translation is CASSTRLSGGAVGTQYF.

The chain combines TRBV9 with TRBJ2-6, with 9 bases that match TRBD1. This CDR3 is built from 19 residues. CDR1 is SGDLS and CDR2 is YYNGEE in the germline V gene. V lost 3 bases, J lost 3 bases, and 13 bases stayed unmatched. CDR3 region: CASSANMRTGGDGANVLTF. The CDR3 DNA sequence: TGTGCCAGCAGCGCCAACATGAGAACAGGGGGCGATGGGGCCAACGTCCTGACTTTC. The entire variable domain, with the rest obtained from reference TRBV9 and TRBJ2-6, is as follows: DSGVTQTPKHLITATGQRVTLRCSPRSGDLSVYWYQQSLDQGLQFLIQYYNGEERAKGNILERFSAQQFPDLHSELNLSSLELGDSALYFCASSANMRTGGDGANVLTFGAGSRLTVL.

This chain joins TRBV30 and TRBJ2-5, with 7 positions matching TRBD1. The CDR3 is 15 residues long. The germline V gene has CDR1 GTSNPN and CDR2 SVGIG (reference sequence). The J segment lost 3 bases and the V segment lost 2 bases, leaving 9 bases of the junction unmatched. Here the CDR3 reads CAWSTLVDREETQYF. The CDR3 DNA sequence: TGTGCCTGGAGTACCCTCGTCGACAGGGAAGAGACCCAGTACTTC.

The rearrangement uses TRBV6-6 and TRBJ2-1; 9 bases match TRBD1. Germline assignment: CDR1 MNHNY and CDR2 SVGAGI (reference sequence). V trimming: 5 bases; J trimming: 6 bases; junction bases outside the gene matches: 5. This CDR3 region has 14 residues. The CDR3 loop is CASSHRDRANEQFF. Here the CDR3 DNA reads TGTGCCAGCAGTCACAGGGACAGGGCCAATGAGCAGTTCTTC.

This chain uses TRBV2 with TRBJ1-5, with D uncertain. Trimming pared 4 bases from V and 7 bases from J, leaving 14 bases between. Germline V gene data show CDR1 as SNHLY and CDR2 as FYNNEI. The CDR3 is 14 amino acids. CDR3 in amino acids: CASSGYGSTQPQHF. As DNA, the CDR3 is TGTGCCAGCAGTGGCTACGGCAGTACCCAGCCCCAGCATTTT.

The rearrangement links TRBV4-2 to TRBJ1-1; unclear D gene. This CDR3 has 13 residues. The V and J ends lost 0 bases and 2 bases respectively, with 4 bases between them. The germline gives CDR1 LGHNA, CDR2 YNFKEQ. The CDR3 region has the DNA TGTGCCAGCAGCCAAGACCCTAACACTGAAGCTTTCTTT. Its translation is CASSQDPNTEAFF.